This TCR beta chain was captured by sequencing in a study of blood T cell repertoires in COVID-19. About the research overall: Samples came from the United States, Italy and Spain, spanning acute and convalescent COVID-19. In each case, the material was cDNA or gDNA derived from T cells, B-cell-depleted T cells, or PBMCs.

In the study's own analysis: Estimates of nucleated cell counts were drawn from the amplification of reference gene primers. Sequencing used immunoSEQ multiplex PCR; TCRdb keeps in-frame clones, though not all of them. Clonal size and the V and J genes are those of that table, whereas D and trimming came from the DNA. The data hold 150,000 or so clones, with around 84% observed a single time. V dropped 0 bases and J dropped 1 base, with 10 bases sitting between them. The germline V gene encodes CDR1 SGDLS and CDR2 YYNGEE. The CDR3 sequence is 15 residues long. This rearrangement joins TRBV9 to TRBJ1-1; D remains unclear. This clonotype originated in an older man with acute or convalescent COVID-19. Sequencing input: peripheral blood. CDR3 nucleotide sequence: TGTGCCAGCAGCGTAGTGAACTTCCCGAACACTGAAGCTTTCTTT. This gives the protein CASSVVNFPNTEAFF. Filled out from reference TRBV9 and TRBJ1-1, the complete variable domain reads DSGVTQTPKHLITATGQRVTLRCSPRSGDLSVYWYQQSLDQGLQFLIQYYNGEERAKGNILERFSAQQFPDLHSELNLSSLELGDSALYFCASSVVNFPNTEAFFGQGTRLTVV.